This TCR beta chain appears in the sequencing data of a study of T cell responses to AZD1222 COVID-19 vaccine. Only in-frame clones appear in the TCRdb table, and some are missing; sequencing was by immunoSEQ multiplex PCR. The sample carries about 81,000 clones, about 91% recorded once. This TCR was sampled from an adult who received the AZD1222 COVID-19 vaccine. The sample in question was peripheral blood, obtained 28 days after the second AZD1222 dose.

CDR3 bases: TGTGCCAGCAGCCAAGTGCAGGGGGCTGGTGGCTACACCTTC. Translation gives CASSQVQGAGGYTF. The rearrangement links TRBV14 to TRBJ1-2, with 8 bases aligning to TRBD1. There are 14 residues in the CDR3. Per germline, CDR1 SGHDN and CDR2 FVKESK. Germline trimming cut 1 base from V and 7 bases from J; bases unmatched to any gene: 5.